What follows are 5 T cell receptor beta chains derived from one specimen sequenced in a study of T cells after somatic rescue of genetic block. Assay: immunoSEQ multiplex PCR; the TCRdb copy retains only in-frame clones and omits some. Altogether some 70,000 clones are present, roughly 88% being singletons, with the ten largest covering around 2.8%. The sequenced sample was peripheral blood mononuclear cells (PBMCs). The receptors shown here come from a man younger than 40.

The V and J genes are TRBV7-9 and TRBJ1-5, with a tentative D call TRBD1 (5 bases). The germline CDR1 and CDR2 sequences are SEHNR and FQNEAQ (reference sequence). V lost 0 bases and J 4 bases, leaving 13 bases between the germline ends. CDR3 length: 16 amino acids. CDR3 DNA: TGTGCCAGCAGCTTAGCCGGAGACAGCCTAAATCAGCCCCAGCATTTT. Amino acid sequence: CASSLAGDSLNQPQHF.

This sequence joins TRBV7-8 and TRBJ2-1, with 8 bases aligning to TRBD2. The CDR3 has 16 residues. The trim removed 0 bases at V and 8 bases at J, leaving 9 bases unmatched. The germline V gene encodes CDR1 SGHVS and CDR2 FQNEAQ. The CDR3 sequence is CASSLAPRGLEDEQFF. In DNA form, the CDR3 reads TGTGCCAGCAGCTTAGCCCCAAGGGGACTAGAAGATGAGCAGTTCTTC.

The chain combines TRBV5-1 with TRBJ2-1; TRBD1 might be the D (6 bases). Germline values: CDR1 SGHRS, CDR2 YFSETQ. V gave up 3 bases and J gave up 3 bases, with 10 bases separating them. CDR3 length: 14 residues. As DNA, the CDR3 is TGCGCCAGCAGCTGGGACACCTTCTACAATGAGCAGTTCTTC. Translation gives CASSWDTFYNEQFF. The full variable domain, rest sourced from reference TRBV5-1 and TRBJ2-1, is KAGVTQTPRYLIKTRGQQVTLSCSPISGHRSVSWYQQTPGQGLQFLFEYFSETQRNKGNFPGRFSGRQFSNSRSEMNVSTLELGDSALYLCASSWDTFYNEQFFGPGTRLTVL.

The CDR3: CASSMGQRSSYNEQFF. The CDR3 DNA sequence: TGTGCCAGTAGTATGGGACAGAGAAGCTCCTACAATGAGCAGTTCTTC. The chain joins TRBV19 to TRBJ2-1; 7 bases agree with TRBD1. V gave up 3 bases and J gave up 0 bases; unmatched junction bases: 5. The CDR3 is 16 amino acids. CDR1 is LNHDA and CDR2 is SQIVND in the germline V gene (reference sequence).

The V call is TRBV6-1, the J call TRBJ1-5; D is uncertain. The V end was cut by 5 bases, the J end by 9 bases, with 14 bases between. The CDR3 is 13 amino acids. From germline, CDR1 is MNHNS and CDR2 SASEGT. DNA of the CDR3: TGTGCCAGCAGTTCCACCCGGGCCGGGCCCCAGCATTTT. Translated: CASSSTRAGPQHF.